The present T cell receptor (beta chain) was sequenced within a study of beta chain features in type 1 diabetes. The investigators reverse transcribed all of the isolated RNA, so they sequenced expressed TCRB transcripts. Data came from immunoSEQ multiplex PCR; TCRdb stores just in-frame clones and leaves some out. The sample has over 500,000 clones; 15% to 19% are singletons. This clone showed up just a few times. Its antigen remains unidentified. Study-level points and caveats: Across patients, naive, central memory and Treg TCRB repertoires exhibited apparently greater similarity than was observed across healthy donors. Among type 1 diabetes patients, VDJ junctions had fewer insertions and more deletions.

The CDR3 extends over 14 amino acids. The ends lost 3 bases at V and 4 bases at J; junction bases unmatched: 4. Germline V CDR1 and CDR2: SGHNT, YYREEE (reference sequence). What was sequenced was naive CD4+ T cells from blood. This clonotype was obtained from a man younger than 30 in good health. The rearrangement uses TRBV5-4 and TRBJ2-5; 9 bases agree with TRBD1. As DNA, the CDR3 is TGTGCCAGCAGCTCTCCGACAGGGGGAGAGACCCAGTACTTC. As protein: CASSSPTGGETQYF.